The 12 T cell receptor beta chains in this list originate from one sample, sequenced in a study of post-analysis software for immune sequencing data. Their specific antigens are unknown. Unique molecular identifiers featured in each of the TCR beta cDNA libraries. MiXCR, run by TCRdb on the PCR reads, gives a single entry per CDR3 protein. Of some 890,000 distinct CDR3 sequences detected, approximately 50% appear once; the ten largest clones hold approximately 4.5%. Study outcomes and limitations: There were five or six TRBV segments more frequent in patients than controls, and TRBV5-6, TRBV5-1 and TRBV20-1 were among them.

The sequenced material came from blood. All receptors derive from a girl aged 10-17 years with multiple sclerosis.

The chain employs TRBV4-2 and TRBJ2-5; possible D gene TRBD1, 6 bases. The CDR3 length is 12 residues. Germline V gene data show CDR1 as LGHNA and CDR2 as YNFKEQ. The V end was cut by 4 bases, the J end by 7 bases, with 10 bases between. CDR3 amino acids: CASSRDKGTQYF. The CDR3 DNA reads TGTGCCAGCAGCCGGGACAAAGGGACCCAGTACTTC.

The chain employs TRBV5-1 and TRBJ2-7; D gene uncertain. CDR1 is SGHRS, CDR2 YFSETQ, per germline. The CDR3 has 15 residues. The V gene lost 0 bases and the J gene lost 3 bases, with 13 bases spanning the gap. The CDR3 bases are TGCGCCAGCAGCTTGGAAGGGAATTCGGTCTACGAGCAGTACTTC. It specifies CASSLEGNSVYEQYF. Variable domain in full (rest from reference TRBV5-1 and TRBJ2-7): KAGVTQTPRYLIKTRGQQVTLSCSPISGHRSVSWYQQTPGQGLQFLFEYFSETQRNKGNFPGRFSGRQFSNSRSEMNVSTLELGDSALYLCASSLEGNSVYEQYFGPGTRLTVT.

The J gene is TRBJ2-7, the V gene TRBV12-3 or TRBV12-4, with 11 bases lining up with TRBD2. There are 17 residues in the CDR3. V dropped 2 bases and J dropped 6; count of bases not matched to a gene: 12. The CDR3 spells CASSLITALAGGGEQYF. CDR3 DNA: TGTGCCAGCAGTTTAATTACGGCGCTAGCGGGAGGAGGCGAGCAGTACTTC.

The V and J genes are TRBV6-1 and TRBJ2-4; a possible D gene is TRBD1 (5 bases). Trimming took off 4 bases at V and 6 bases at J, with 13 bases between the two ends. The CDR3 is made up of 14 amino acids. Germline CDR1 reads MNHNS; CDR2 reads SASEGT. The CDR3 DNA is TGTGCCAGCAGTGCTAAGGGGTTCAGAAACATTCAGTACTTC. It translates to CASSAKGFRNIQYF.

This clonotype has more than one count but fewer than ten. The chain uses TRBV29-1 and TRBJ2-1; TRBD2 matches at 14 bases. Losses at the gene ends were 7 bases for V and 8 bases for J; bases not matched to a gene: 10. The CDR3 has 15 amino acids. Germline CDR1 is SQVTM and CDR2 is ANQGSEA. CDR3 in DNA: TGCAGCGCTATCCCGGGACTAGCGGGAGTCGATGAGCAGTTCTTC. Residues: CSAIPGLAGVDEQFF.

The chain joins TRBV18 to TRBJ2-3; unclear D gene. CDR1 and CDR2 from the germline V gene are KGHSH and LQKENI. Trimming shortened V by 4 bases and J by 1 base, and 15 bases separated the two germline ends. The CDR3 runs to 16 residues. CDR3 bases: TGTGCCAGCTCACTTACTGACACACATCGCACAGATACGCAGTATTTT. Protein product: CASSLTDTHRTDTQYF. Full variable domain (missing parts from reference TRBV18 and TRBJ2-3): NAGVMQNPRHLVRRRGQEARLRCSPMKGHSHVYWYRQLPEEGLKFMVYLQKENIIDESGMPKERFSAEFPKEGPSILRIQQVVRGDSAAYFCASSLTDTHRTDTQYFGPGTRLTVL.

The chain is built from TRBV11-1 and TRBJ2-1, with D perhaps TRBD1 (6 bases). Trimming pared 5 bases from V and 4 bases from J, leaving 15 bases between. Germline V gene data show CDR1 as SGHAT and CDR2 as FQDESV (reference sequence). The CDR3 runs to 15 residues. The CDR3 loop is CASSDPRTAYNEQFF. CDR3 bases: TGTGCCAGCAGCGACCCTAGGACAGCTTACAATGAGCAGTTCTTC.

V gene TRBV29-1 combines with J gene TRBJ2-5; a possible D gene is TRBD2 (6 bases). Deletions cut 4 bases from V and 2 bases from J, with 11 bases between. The CDR3 is 13 residues long. Germline values: CDR1 SQVTM, CDR2 ANQGSEA. The CDR3 nucleotides are TGCAGCGTTGTTGGTGGGGGGCAAGAGACCCAGTACTTC. Translating it yields CSVVGGGQETQYF.

This sequence joins TRBV27 and TRBJ1-5; perhaps TRBD1 as D (6 bases). The CDR3 contains 15 residues. Germline V CDR1 and CDR2: MNHEY, SMNVEV (reference sequence). V lost 6 bases to trimming and J lost 2 bases, with 14 bases between them. The CDR3 loop is CASRNQGLGNQPQHF. CDR3 DNA: TGTGCCAGCAGGAACCAGGGGTTGGGCAATCAGCCCCAGCATTTT.

This clonotype occurred a few times. This sequence joins TRBV9 and TRBJ1-2, with D maybe TRBD1 (5 bases). Germline loops: CDR1 SGDLS, CDR2 YYNGEE. The V and J ends lost 0 bases and 8 bases respectively, with 8 bases between them. The CDR3 extends over 12 amino acids. The CDR3, as DNA: TGTGCCAGCAGCGTAGCAGGGCTGGGCTACACCTTC. Amino acid sequence: CASSVAGLGYTF.

J is TRBJ2-1 and V is TRBV5-6; TRBD2 might be the D (5 bases). The DNA end is a closer match to TRBJ2-7, so the J assignment may be wrong. This CDR3 has 14 amino acids. CDR1 is SGHDT and CDR2 is YYEEEE in the germline V gene. The CDR3 DNA is TGTGCCAGCAGCTCGGGGAAATATGGCTACGAGCAGTACTTC. Encoded protein: CASSSGKYGYEQYF.

The rearrangement uses TRBV7-2 and TRBJ2-7, with D possibly being TRBD1 (5 bases). Deletions cut 5 bases from V and 3 bases from J, with 17 bases between. The germline V gene has CDR1 SGHTA and CDR2 FQGNSA. The CDR3 sequence is 15 residues long. CDR3 nucleotide sequence: TGTGCCAGCAGCCCAAAAAGACAGAATTACTACGAGCAGTACTTC. This sequence encodes CASSPKRQNYYEQYF.